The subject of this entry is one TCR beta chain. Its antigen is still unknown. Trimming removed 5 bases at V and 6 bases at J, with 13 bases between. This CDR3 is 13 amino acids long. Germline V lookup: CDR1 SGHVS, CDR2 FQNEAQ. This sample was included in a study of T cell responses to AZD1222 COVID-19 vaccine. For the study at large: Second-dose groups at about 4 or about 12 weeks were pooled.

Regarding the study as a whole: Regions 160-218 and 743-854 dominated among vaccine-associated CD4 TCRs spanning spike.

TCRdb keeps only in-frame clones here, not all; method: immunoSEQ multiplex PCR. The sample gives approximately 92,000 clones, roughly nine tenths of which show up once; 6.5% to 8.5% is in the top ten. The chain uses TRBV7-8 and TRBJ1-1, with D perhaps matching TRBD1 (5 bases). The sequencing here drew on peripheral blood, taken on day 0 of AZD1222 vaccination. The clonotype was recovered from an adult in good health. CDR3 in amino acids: CASSQGRESEAFF. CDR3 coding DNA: TGTGCCAGCAGCCAGGGCAGGGAATCTGAAGCTTTCTTT.